The subject of this entry is one T cell receptor beta chain. Its antigen is as yet unknown. The repertoire was sequenced with immunoSEQ multiplex PCR; TCRdb's copy has only in-frame clones and lacks some. Here the sample spans about 46,000 clones, approximately 91% being singletons. This sample stems from a study of PD-1 blockade in classical Hodgkin lymphoma. Findings and caveats of the study: Before treatment, TCR diversity in newly diagnosed patients was reportedly lower than in healthy donors. The repertoire differences lack a defined cause, possibly disease activity or prior therapy.

V lost 1 base to trimming and J lost 12 bases, with 9 bases between them. The germline V gene has CDR1 DFQATT and CDR2 SNEGSKA (reference sequence). CDR3 length: 11 amino acids. Time point here: newly diagnosed, previously untreated cHL patient sample. PBMCs representing newly diagnosed, untreated classical Hodgkin lymphoma functioned as the comparison. Sample: peripheral blood mononuclear cells (PBMCs). The gene calls are TRBV20-1 and TRBJ1-4; D not resolved. The source is a human donor with classical Hodgkin lymphoma. The CDR3 here is CSARVNRELFF. The CDR3 bases are TGCAGTGCTAGAGTCAATCGCGAACTGTTTTTT.